This T cell receptor beta chain is drawn from a study of CD8 T cells in Susac syndrome. This CDR3 has 13 residues. The germline V gene encodes CDR1 MNHEY and CDR2 SVGAGI. V lost 0 bases, J lost 7 bases, and 7 bases lay in between. Random-hexamer reverse transcription was applied to roughly 0.5 to 1 ug RNA. TCRdb independently ran MiXCR on the immunoSEQ multiplex PCR reads; one entry per CDR3 protein. The sample records around 200,000 distinct CDR3 sequences, over 85% being singletons. Sequencing was performed on CD4+ T cells from PBMCs. The V and J genes are TRBV6-5 and TRBJ1-5; D not resolved. The TCR sequence derives from a human donor in good health. The CDR3 sequence: CASSYSGRQPQHF. Here the CDR3 DNA reads TGTGCCAGCAGTTACTCAGGCCGACAGCCCCAGCATTTT.